Only one count was recorded for the clone carrying this T cell receptor beta chain. Methods used by the authors: Nucleated cell counts were estimated from reference gene primer amplification. This table comes from immunoSEQ multiplex PCR, and its TCRdb copy is limited to in-frame clones, with some not included. V and J calls and clone size follow that table, whereas D and trimming were derived from the DNA. The top ten clones hold 0.45% to 0.65% of a sample with about 150,000 clones, roughly 89% of them seen once. Germline lookup yields CDR1 MNHEY and CDR2 SVGAGI. CDR3 length: 13 amino acids. With 6 bases clipped from V and 3 bases from J, the junction kept 4 bases outside the gene matches. This entry belongs to a study of blood T cell repertoires in COVID-19. Study background: The study drew acute and convalescent COVID-19 samples from the United States, Italy and Spain. T cells, B-cell-depleted T cells, or PBMCs provided the cDNA or gDNA that served as material.

Sample: peripheral blood. The chain has TRBV6-5 and TRBJ2-7; 8 positions match TRBD2. The TCR originated in a man aged 50 or older with acute or convalescent COVID-19. The CDR3 nucleotides are TGTGCCAGCAGCCCGGGAGGGAGCTACGAGCAGTACTTC. Encoded protein: CASSPGGSYEQYF.